The TCR beta chain described here comes from a study of T cell changes during pregnancy in multiple sclerosis. The CDR3 sequence is 18 residues long. V dropped 3 bases and J dropped 8; count of bases not matched to a gene: 15. Germline loops: CDR1 LGHNA, CDR2 YNFKEQ. This table comes from immunoSEQ multiplex PCR, and its TCRdb copy is limited to in-frame clones, with some not included. The table lists under 30,000 clones, roughly 91% of them singletons, with roughly 0.4% in the top ten. The rearrangement uses TRBV4-2 and TRBJ2-1, with TRBD2 identical over 11 bases. The sample in question was CD4+ T cells from peripheral blood mononuclear cells, obtained after pregnancy. The clonotype comes from a female donor with multiple sclerosis, enrolled in a pregnancy study. The CDR3 protein is CASSQMGASGRFGDEQFF. The DNA of the CDR3 is TGTGCCAGCAGCCAGATGGGGGCTAGCGGGAGGTTTGGCGATGAGCAGTTCTTC.